Only one count was recorded for the clone carrying this T cell receptor beta chain. Its matching antigen is unknown. Germline-derived CDR1 and CDR2 are SQVTM and ANQGSEA. After removal of 6 bases from V and 9 bases from J, the junction contained 10 bases not matched to a gene. This CDR3 is built from 13 residues. These data originate in a study of OX40 agonist ivuxolimab in advanced cancers. Study details: A history of anti-PD-1, anti-PD-L1 or anti-CTLA-4 therapy was acceptable, and roughly 40% had some. Study conclusions and caveats: Dose levels from 0.1 to 3.0 mg/kg saw CD4+ and CD8+ blood T cells expand clonally by week 6. Among the lowest peripheral clonal expansion occurred in 0.1-3.0 mg/kg partial responders.

Produced via immunoSEQ multiplex PCR; TCRdb's table is partial and in-frame only. The data contain roughly 36,000 clones, 65% to 75% of them seen just once; the ten biggest clones take up about 19%. Prior autoimmune disease or systemic immunosuppression barred patients. The sample here was CD4+ or CD8+ T cells sorted from blood, taken in a trial of the OX40 agonist ivuxolimab. The sequence was obtained from an adult with an advanced solid tumor such as melanoma, head and neck, liver or kidney cancer. This sequence joins TRBV29-1 and TRBJ2-1, with 8 bases identical to TRBD1. CDR3 residues: CSVHLTGVGEQFF. The CDR3, as DNA: TGCAGCGTCCACCTGACAGGGGTCGGTGAGCAGTTCTTC.